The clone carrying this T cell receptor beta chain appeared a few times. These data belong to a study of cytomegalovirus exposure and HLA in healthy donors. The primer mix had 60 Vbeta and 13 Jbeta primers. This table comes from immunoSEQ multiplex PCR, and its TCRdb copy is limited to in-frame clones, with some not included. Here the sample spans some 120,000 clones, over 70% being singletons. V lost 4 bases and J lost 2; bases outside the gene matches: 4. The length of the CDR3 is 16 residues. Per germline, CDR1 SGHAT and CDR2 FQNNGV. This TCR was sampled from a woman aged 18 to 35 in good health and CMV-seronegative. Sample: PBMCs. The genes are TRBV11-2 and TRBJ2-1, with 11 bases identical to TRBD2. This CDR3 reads CASSSSLAGAYNEQFF. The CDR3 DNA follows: TGTGCCAGCAGCTCTTCACTAGCGGGGGCCTACAATGAGCAGTTCTTC. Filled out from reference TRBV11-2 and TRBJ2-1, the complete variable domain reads EAGVAQSPRYKIIEKRQSVAFWCNPISGHATLYWYQQILGQGPKLLIQFQNNGVVDDSQLPKDRFSAERLKGVDSTLKIQPAKLEDSAVYLCASSSSLAGAYNEQFFGPGTRLTVL.